This entry lists 21 T cell receptor beta chains sequenced from one sample in a study of cytomegalovirus exposure and HLA in healthy donors. 60 Vbeta and 13 Jbeta primers were used in PCR. TCRdb keeps only in-frame clones here, not all; method: immunoSEQ multiplex PCR. The sample has 45,000 to 55,000 clones. Sequencing input: PBMCs. These receptors were taken from a woman between 45 and 60 years old in good health and CMV-seropositive.

This chain links TRBV30 with TRBJ1-2; D is ambiguous. Germline CDR1 is GTSNPN and CDR2 is SVGIG (reference sequence). The length of the CDR3 is 11 residues. The CDR3 DNA sequence: TGTGCTCGAGCCTTGTCAGGTGGCTACACCTTC. Translating it yields CARALSGGYTF. Based on the CDR3 plus reference TRBV30 and TRBJ1-2, the full variable domain is SQTIHQWPATLVQPVGSPLSLECTVEGTSNPNLYWYRQAAGRGLQLLFYSVGIGQISSEVPQNLSASRPQDRQFILSSKKLLLSDSGFYLCARALSGGYTFGSGTRLTVV.

The chain combines TRBV4-1 with TRBJ2-7, with 7 bases that match TRBD1. The V segment lost 4 bases and the J segment 9 bases; nucleotides outside the gene matches: 9. Germline assignment: CDR1 MGHRA and CDR2 YSYEKL. The CDR3 sequence is 13 residues long. The CDR3: CASSPPQGRGQYF. CDR3 coding DNA: TGCGCCAGCAGCCCCCCACAGGGGAGAGGGCAGTACTTC.

V gene TRBV30 combines with J gene TRBJ2-1, with 8 bases lining up with TRBD2. CDR3 length: 14 amino acids. Germline V gives CDR1 GTSNPN, CDR2 SVGIG (reference sequence). V gave up 5 bases and J gave up 5 bases; unmatched junction bases: 8. CDR3 loop: CAWHEGLVHNEQFF. The CDR3 DNA reads TGTGCCTGGCACGAGGGACTAGTTCACAATGAGCAGTTCTTC.

V gene TRBV4-3 combines with J gene TRBJ2-7; TRBD1 aligns across 9 bases. The V gene end was trimmed by 0 bases and the J gene end by 4 bases; junction bases not matched to a gene: 4. Germline assignment: CDR1 LGHNA and CDR2 YSLEER. The CDR3 is made up of 15 amino acids. CDR3 in DNA: TGCGCCAGCAGCCAAGATTGGGGACAGGGATACGAGCAGTACTTC. Protein product: CASSQDWGQGYEQYF.

This chain uses TRBV6-5 with TRBJ1-1; the D gene is possibly TRBD1 (5 bases). Germline CDR1 MNHEY, CDR2 SVGAGI. The V and J ends lost 7 bases and 3 bases respectively, with 12 bases between them. The CDR3 loop spans 13 amino acids. The CDR3 sequence: CASTGRGYTEAFF. CDR3 in DNA: TGTGCCAGCACCGGGAGGGGATACACTGAAGCTTTCTTT.

The chain links TRBV7-3 to TRBJ1-6; D call uncertain. Germline CDR1 SGHTA, CDR2 FQGTGA. The CDR3 extends over 13 amino acids. V was trimmed by 5 bases and J by 7 bases, leaving 9 bases between them. DNA of the CDR3: TGTGCCAGCAGCACCGACGGGAATTCACCCCTCCACTTT. It codes for CASSTDGNSPLHF.

Comment on this clone: At the DNA level, this CDR3 is encoded by other sequences in the same sample as well. The chain employs TRBV6-5 and TRBJ1-2; no reliable D call. The CDR3 consists of 14 residues. CDR1 and CDR2 (germline): MNHEY, SVGAGI. Trimming stripped 0 bases from V and 1 base from J, with 6 bases between. CDR3 nucleotides: TGTGCCAGCAGTTACTCTGGCGGTAACTATGGCTACACCTTC. Protein: CASSYSGGNYGYTF.

This sequence joins TRBV4-1 and TRBJ2-2, with 8 bases lining up with TRBD2. J gave up 5 bases and V 5 bases, and 7 bases lay outside the gene matches. The germline CDR1 and CDR2 sequences are MGHRA and YSYEKL. The CDR3 length is 15 residues. CDR3 loop: CASSSPGLETGELFF. CDR3 nucleotides: TGCGCCAGCAGCTCTCCGGGACTAGAGACCGGGGAGCTGTTTTTT.

This rearrangement joins TRBV30 to TRBJ1-2, with D maybe TRBD1 (6 bases). The CDR3 has 14 residues. The ends were cut back, 1 base at V and 6 bases at J, with 15 bases in the middle. The germline V gene has CDR1 GTSNPN and CDR2 SVGIG (reference sequence). The CDR3 region is CAWSGYRARNGYTF. The CDR3 DNA reads as TGTGCCTGGAGTGGATACAGGGCGAGGAATGGCTACACCTTC.

The V call is TRBV2, the J call TRBJ2-7; D may be TRBD1 (5 bases). The CDR3 sequence is 15 residues long. Trimming left V 3 bases short and J 3 bases short, with 15 bases between. The germline CDR1 and CDR2 sequences are SNHLY and FYNNEI. CDR3 nucleotide sequence: TGTGCCAGCAGTGACGTATGGGGCAGGCACTACGAGCAGTACTTC. Its translation is CASSDVWGRHYEQYF. Full variable domain (remainder filled in from reference TRBV2 and TRBJ2-7): EPEVTQTPSHQVTQMGQEVILRCVPISNHLYFYWYRQILGQKVEFLVSFYNNEISEKSEIFDDQFSVERPDGSNFTLKIRSTKLEDSAMYFCASSDVWGRHYEQYFGPGTRLTVT.

The rearrangement joins TRBV18 to TRBJ1-5, with 7 positions matching TRBD1. This CDR3 comprises 15 residues. V lost 5 bases, J lost 6 bases, and 10 bases stayed unmatched. Germline CDR1 is KGHSH and CDR2 is LQKENI. DNA of the CDR3: TGTGCCAGCTCAGACAGGGTAGTAGTCCGTCAGCCCCAGCATTTT. As protein: CASSDRVVVRQPQHF. The entire variable domain, with the rest obtained from reference TRBV18 and TRBJ1-5, is as follows: NAGVMQNPRHLVRRRGQEARLRCSPMKGHSHVYWYRQLPEEGLKFMVYLQKENIIDESGMPKERFSAEFPKEGPSILRIQQVVRGDSAAYFCASSDRVVVRQPQHFGDGTRLSIL.

The chain employs TRBV11-3 and TRBJ2-1, with 10 positions matching TRBD2. J was trimmed by 8 bases and V by 3 bases; bases with no gene match: 4. The CDR3 has 14 residues. In germline, CDR1 is SGHNT, CDR2 YENEEA. CDR3 amino acids: CASSFSGRAHEQFF. The CDR3 nucleotides read TGTGCCAGCAGCTTCAGCGGGAGGGCACATGAGCAGTTCTTC.

This sequence joins TRBV30 and TRBJ1-4; 8 nucleotides match TRBD1. The CDR3 is made up of 18 amino acids. With V trimmed by 2 bases and J by 0 bases, 11 bases remained unmatched. Germline CDR1 reads GTSNPN; CDR2 reads SVGIG (reference sequence). CDR3 in DNA: TGTGCCTGGAGTCTCACCGGGACAGGTTTTGCAACTAATGAAAAACTGTTTTTT. The encoded protein is CAWSLTGTGFATNEKLFF.

V usage is TRBV5-1 and J usage is TRBJ2-7; D might be TRBD2 (7 bases). The CDR3 has 16 amino acids. The germline CDR1 and CDR2 sequences are SGHRS and YFSETQ. The V end was cut by 0 bases, the J end by 6 bases, with 19 bases between. The CDR3 spells CASSLDMRGPLGEQYF. The CDR3 DNA sequence: TGCGCCAGCAGCTTGGATATGCGGGGGCCGCTTGGCGAGCAGTACTTC. The entire variable domain, with the rest obtained from reference TRBV5-1 and TRBJ2-7, is as follows: KAGVTQTPRYLIKTRGQQVTLSCSPISGHRSVSWYQQTPGQGLQFLFEYFSETQRNKGNFPGRFSGRQFSNSRSEMNVSTLELGDSALYLCASSLDMRGPLGEQYFGPGTRLTVT.

The V and J genes are TRBV6-5 and TRBJ2-7, with 9 bases matching TRBD1. Germline trimming cut 5 bases from V and 3 bases from J; bases unmatched to any gene: 8. The CDR3 covers 15 residues. Germline V CDR1 and CDR2: MNHEY, SVGAGI. The CDR3 DNA follows: TGTGCCAGCAGTCCATGGGGACAGGGTTACTACGAGCAGTACTTC. Protein product: CASSPWGQGYYEQYF.

The rearrangement uses TRBV7-2 and TRBJ2-4; TRBD1 matches 10 bases. The CDR3 totals 14 residues. V shed 6 bases and J 6 bases; nucleotides not matched to a gene: 5. Per the germline V gene, CDR1 is SGHTA and CDR2 is FQGNSA. The CDR3 spells CASSRDRGANIQYF. CDR3 coding DNA: TGTGCCAGCAGTCGGGACAGGGGTGCAAACATTCAGTACTTC.

The V call is TRBV14, the J call TRBJ2-3; the match to TRBD2 covers 11 bases. Per the germline V gene, CDR1 is SGHDN and CDR2 is FVKESK. Trimming at V came to 4 bases and at J to 5 bases, leaving 8 bases not matched to a gene. The CDR3 has 16 amino acids. In DNA form, the CDR3 reads TGTGCCAGCAGCCTTGGTAGCGGGGGGGCCGTAGATACGCAGTATTTT. Protein sequence: CASSLGSGGAVDTQYF.

V and J are TRBV18 and TRBJ1-1; 8 bases align to TRBD1. After removal of 3 bases from V and 6 bases from J, the junction contained 3 bases not matched to a gene. CDR1 is KGHSH, CDR2 LQKENI, per germline. This CDR3 has 13 residues. DNA for the CDR3: TGTGCCAGCTCACCTACGGACAGGGCTGAAGCTTTCTTT. It encodes CASSPTDRAEAFF.

This chain joins TRBV15 and TRBJ2-1; 7 bases agree with TRBD1. The length of the CDR3 is 18 residues. Germline V lookup: CDR1 LNHNV, CDR2 YYDKDF (reference sequence). V dropped 0 bases and J dropped 7; count of bases not matched to a gene: 15. CDR3 protein: CATSREPPLGGAKNEQFF. The CDR3 DNA is TGTGCCACCAGCAGAGAGCCCCCCCTAGGGGGCGCGAAGAATGAGCAGTTCTTC.

The V call is TRBV4-2, the J call TRBJ2-3, with 10 bases identical to TRBD2. Losses at the gene ends were 4 bases for V and 2 bases for J; bases not matched to a gene: 9. CDR1 is LGHNA, CDR2 YNFKEQ, per germline. The CDR3 is 17 amino acids. The CDR3 here is CASSRGTSESHTDTQYF. The CDR3 nucleotides are TGTGCCAGCAGCCGAGGGACTAGCGAAAGCCACACAGATACGCAGTATTTT.

The chain combines TRBV30 with TRBJ2-7; D perhaps matches TRBD2 (5 bases). V lost 3 bases to trimming and J lost 2 bases, with 5 bases between them. The CDR3 is made up of 11 amino acids. Germline loops: CDR1 GTSNPN, CDR2 SVGIG (reference sequence). CDR3 loop: CAWRRAYEQYF. In DNA form, the CDR3 reads TGTGCCTGGAGGAGGGCCTACGAGCAGTACTTC.